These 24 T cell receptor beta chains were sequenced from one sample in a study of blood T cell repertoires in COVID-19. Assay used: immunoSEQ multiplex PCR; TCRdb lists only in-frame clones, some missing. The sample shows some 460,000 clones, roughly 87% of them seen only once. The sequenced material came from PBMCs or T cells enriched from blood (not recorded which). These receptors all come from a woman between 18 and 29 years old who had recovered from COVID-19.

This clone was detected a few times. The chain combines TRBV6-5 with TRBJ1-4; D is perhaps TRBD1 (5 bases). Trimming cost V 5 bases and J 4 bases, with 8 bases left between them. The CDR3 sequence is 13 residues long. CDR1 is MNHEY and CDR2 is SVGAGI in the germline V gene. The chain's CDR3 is CASSQGLNEKLFF. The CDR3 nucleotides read TGTGCCAGCAGTCAGGGACTTAATGAAAAACTGTTTTTT.

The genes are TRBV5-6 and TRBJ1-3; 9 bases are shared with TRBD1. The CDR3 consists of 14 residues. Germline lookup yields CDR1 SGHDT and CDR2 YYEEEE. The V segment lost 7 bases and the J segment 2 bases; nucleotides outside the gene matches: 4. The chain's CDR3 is CASGRQGAGNTIYF. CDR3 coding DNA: TGTGCCAGCGGAAGACAGGGGGCTGGAAACACCATATATTTT.

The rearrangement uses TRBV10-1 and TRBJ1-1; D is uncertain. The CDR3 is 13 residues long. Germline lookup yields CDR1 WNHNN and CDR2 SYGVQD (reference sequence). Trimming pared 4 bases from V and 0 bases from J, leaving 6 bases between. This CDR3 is CASSVQVNTEAFF. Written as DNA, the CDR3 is TGCGCCAGCAGTGTCCAGGTGAACACTGAAGCTTTCTTT.

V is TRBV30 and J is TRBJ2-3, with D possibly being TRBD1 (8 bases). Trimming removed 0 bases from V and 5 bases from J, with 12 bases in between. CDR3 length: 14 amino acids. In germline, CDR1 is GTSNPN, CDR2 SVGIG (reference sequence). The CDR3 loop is CAWSVQGGKDTQYF. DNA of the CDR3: TGTGCCTGGAGTGTACAGGGGGGGAAAGATACGCAGTATTTT.

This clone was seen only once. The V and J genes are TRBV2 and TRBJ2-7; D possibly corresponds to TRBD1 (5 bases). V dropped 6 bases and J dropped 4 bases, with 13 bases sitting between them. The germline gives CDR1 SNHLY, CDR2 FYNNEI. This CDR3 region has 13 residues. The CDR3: CASSSLSGYEQYF. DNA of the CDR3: TGTGCCAGCAGCTCCTTGTCAGGGTACGAGCAGTACTTC.

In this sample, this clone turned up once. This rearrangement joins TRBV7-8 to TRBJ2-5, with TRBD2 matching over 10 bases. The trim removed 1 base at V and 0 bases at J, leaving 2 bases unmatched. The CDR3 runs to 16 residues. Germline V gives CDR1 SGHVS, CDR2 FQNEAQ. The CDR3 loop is CASSLEAGGYQETQYF. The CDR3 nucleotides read TGTGCCAGCAGCTTAGAAGCGGGGGGGTACCAAGAGACCCAGTACTTC.

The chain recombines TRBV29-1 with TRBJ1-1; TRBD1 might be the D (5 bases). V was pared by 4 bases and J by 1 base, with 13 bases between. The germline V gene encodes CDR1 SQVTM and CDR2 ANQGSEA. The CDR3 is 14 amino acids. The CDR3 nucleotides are TGCAGCGTTGGGGGGGGTCTCGGGAACACTGAAGCTTTCTTT. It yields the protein CSVGGGLGNTEAFF.

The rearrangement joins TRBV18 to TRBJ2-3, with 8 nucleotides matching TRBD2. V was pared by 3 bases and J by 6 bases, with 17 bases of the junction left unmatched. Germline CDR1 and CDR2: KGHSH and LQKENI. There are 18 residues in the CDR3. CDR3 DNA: TGTGCCAGCTCACCGGCTTTTTCTCCTAGCGGGTCTAGGGATACGCAGTATTTT. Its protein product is CASSPAFSPSGSRDTQYF. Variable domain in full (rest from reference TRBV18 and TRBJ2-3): NAGVMQNPRHLVRRRGQEARLRCSPMKGHSHVYWYRQLPEEGLKFMVYLQKENIIDESGMPKERFSAEFPKEGPSILRIQQVVRGDSAAYFCASSPAFSPSGSRDTQYFGPGTRLTVL.

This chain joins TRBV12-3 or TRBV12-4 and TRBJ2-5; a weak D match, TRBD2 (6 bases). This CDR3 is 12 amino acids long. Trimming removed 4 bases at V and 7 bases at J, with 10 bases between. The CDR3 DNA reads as TGTGCCAGCAGTTCAAGGAGGGTGACCCAGTACTTC. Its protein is CASSSRRVTQYF.

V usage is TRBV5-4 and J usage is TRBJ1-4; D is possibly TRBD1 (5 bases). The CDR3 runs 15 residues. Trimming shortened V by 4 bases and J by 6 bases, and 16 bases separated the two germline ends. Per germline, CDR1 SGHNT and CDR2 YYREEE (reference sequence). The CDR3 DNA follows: TGTGCCAGCAGCCGTATGGGGGGGAAGGATGAAAAACTGTTTTTT. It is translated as CASSRMGGKDEKLFF.

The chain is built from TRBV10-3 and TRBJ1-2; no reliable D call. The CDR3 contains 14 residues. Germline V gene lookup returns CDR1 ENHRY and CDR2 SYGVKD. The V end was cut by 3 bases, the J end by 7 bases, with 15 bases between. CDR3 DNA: TGTGCCATCAGTGACCCCGTTCAGGTTTCTGGCTACACCTTC. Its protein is CAISDPVQVSGYTF.

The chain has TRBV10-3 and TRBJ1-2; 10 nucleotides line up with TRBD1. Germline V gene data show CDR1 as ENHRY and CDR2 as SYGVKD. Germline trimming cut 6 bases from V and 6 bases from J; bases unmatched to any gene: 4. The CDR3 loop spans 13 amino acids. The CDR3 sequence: CAISETGGDGYTF. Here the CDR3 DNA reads TGTGCCATCAGCGAGACAGGGGGCGATGGCTACACCTTC.

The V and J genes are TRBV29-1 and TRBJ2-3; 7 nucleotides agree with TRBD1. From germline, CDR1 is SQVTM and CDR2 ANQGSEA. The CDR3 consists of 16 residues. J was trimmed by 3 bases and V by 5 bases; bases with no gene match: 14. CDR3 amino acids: CSVRQGSLVPTDTQYF. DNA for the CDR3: TGCAGCGTTCGACAGGGCAGCCTAGTTCCTACAGATACGCAGTATTTT.

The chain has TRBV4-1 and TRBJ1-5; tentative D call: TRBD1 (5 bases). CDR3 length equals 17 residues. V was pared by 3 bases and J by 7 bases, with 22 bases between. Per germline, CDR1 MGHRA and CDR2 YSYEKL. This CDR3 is CASSHALVDMTGQPQHF. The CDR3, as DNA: TGCGCCAGCAGCCACGCGCTCGTGGACATGACTGGGCAGCCCCAGCATTTT.

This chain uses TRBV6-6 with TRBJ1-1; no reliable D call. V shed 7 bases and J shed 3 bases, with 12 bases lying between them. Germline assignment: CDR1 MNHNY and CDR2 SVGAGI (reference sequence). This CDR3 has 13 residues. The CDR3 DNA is TGTGCCAGCACTTTTACCGGGGACACTGAAGCTTTCTTT. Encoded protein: CASTFTGDTEAFF.

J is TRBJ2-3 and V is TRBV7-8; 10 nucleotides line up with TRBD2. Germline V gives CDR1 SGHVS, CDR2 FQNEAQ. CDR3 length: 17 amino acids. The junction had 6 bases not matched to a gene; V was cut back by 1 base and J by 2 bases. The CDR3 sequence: CASSLGGSGGTTDTQYF. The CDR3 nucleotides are TGTGCCAGCAGCTTAGGGGGTAGCGGGGGGACCACAGATACGCAGTATTTT.

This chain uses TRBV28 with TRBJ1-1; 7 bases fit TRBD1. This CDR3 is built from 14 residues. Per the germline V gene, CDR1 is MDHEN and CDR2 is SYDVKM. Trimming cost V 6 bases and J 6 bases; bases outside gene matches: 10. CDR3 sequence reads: CASRSQGGTAEAFF. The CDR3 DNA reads TGTGCCAGCAGATCCCAGGGCGGGACAGCTGAAGCTTTCTTT.

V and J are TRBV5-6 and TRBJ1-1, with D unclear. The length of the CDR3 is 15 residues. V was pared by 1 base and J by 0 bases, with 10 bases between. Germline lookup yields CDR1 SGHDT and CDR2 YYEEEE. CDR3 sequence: CASSLTIRMNTEAFF. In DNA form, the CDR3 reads TGTGCCAGCAGCTTGACTATCCGGATGAACACTGAAGCTTTCTTT.

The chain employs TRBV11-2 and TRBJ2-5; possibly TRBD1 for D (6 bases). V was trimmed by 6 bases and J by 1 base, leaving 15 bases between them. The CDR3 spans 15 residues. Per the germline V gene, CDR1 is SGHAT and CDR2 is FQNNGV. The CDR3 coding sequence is TGTGCCAGCAGATCTTACAGGGTGAGCCAAGAGACCCAGTACTTC. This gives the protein CASRSYRVSQETQYF.

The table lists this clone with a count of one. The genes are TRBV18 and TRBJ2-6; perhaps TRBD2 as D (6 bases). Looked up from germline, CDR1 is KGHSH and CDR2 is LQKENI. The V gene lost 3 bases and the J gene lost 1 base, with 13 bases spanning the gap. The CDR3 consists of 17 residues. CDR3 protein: CASSPGTAFSGANVLTF. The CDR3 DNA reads TGTGCCAGCTCACCCGGGACTGCCTTTTCTGGGGCCAACGTCCTGACTTTC.

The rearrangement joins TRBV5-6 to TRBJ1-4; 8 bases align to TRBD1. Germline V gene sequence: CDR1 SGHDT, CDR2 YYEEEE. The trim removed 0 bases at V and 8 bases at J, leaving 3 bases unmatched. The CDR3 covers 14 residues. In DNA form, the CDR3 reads TGTGCCAGCAGCTTGGCAGGGGGCTACGAAAAACTGTTTTTT. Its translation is CASSLAGGYEKLFF.

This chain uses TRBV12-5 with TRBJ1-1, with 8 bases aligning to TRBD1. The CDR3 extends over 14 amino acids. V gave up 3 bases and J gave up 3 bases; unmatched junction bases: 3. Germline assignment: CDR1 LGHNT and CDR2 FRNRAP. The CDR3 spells CASGLGQGDTEAFF. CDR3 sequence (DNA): TGTGCTAGTGGTTTAGGACAGGGCGACACTGAAGCTTTCTTT.

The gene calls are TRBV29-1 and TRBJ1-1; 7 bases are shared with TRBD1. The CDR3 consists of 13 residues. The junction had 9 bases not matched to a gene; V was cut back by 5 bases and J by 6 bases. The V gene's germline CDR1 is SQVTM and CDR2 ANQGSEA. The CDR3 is CSVYPARGPEAFF. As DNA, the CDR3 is TGCAGCGTTTATCCGGCGAGGGGGCCTGAAGCTTTCTTT.

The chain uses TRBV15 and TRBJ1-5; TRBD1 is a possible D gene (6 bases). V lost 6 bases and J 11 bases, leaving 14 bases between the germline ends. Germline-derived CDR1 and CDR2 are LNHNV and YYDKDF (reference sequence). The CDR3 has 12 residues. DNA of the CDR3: TGTGCCACCAGTACAGGGTCCAGGGCCCAGCATTTT. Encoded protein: CATSTGSRAQHF.